This T cell receptor beta chain was identified in a study of T cell responses to AZD1222 COVID-19 vaccine. This CDR3 has 14 residues. Trimming removed 1 base from V and 0 bases from J, with 7 bases in between. Per germline, CDR1 MNHNS and CDR2 SASEGT. The method was immunoSEQ multiplex PCR; TCRdb's version includes in-frame clones alone and lacks a portion of them. The data contain over 110,000 clones, 75% to 90% of them singletons. Material: peripheral blood, obtained 28 days after the second AZD1222 dose. The sequence was collected from an adult who received the AZD1222 COVID-19 vaccine. The chain uses TRBV6-1 and TRBJ2-7; the D gene could be TRBD1 or TRBD2 (5 bases each). The CDR3 is CASSEGGPSYEQYV. The CDR3 DNA reads as TGTGCCAGCAGTGAAGGGGGACCCTCCTACGAGCAGTACGTC.